The rows below give T cell receptor beta chains drawn from one sample of a study of cytomegalovirus exposure and HLA in healthy donors. Libraries were prepared by immunoSEQ multiplex PCR; TCRdb keeps only in-frame clonotypes and omits some of them. Its listing shows around 200,000 clones. The sample comprised PBMCs. These receptors came from a young woman in good health and CMV-seropositive. Both conserved end residues are part of each CDR3. Each record gives: V gene, J gene, CDR3 protein.

>TRBV30|TRBJ1-5
CAWSGGLNQPQHF
>TRBV2|TRBJ2-1
CASSNGQYNEQFF
>TRBV6-1|TRBJ1-6
CASSPGGSYNSPLHF
>TRBV5-4|TRBJ2-2
CASSLLTNTGELFF
>TRBV30|TRBJ2-3
CAWKEGPDTQYF
>TRBV7-9|TRBJ2-7
CASSASTRGMWPIYEQYF
>TRBV7-6|TRBJ2-7
CASSLATGTGDEQYF
>TRBV2|TRBJ2-3
CASTTGVLDTQYF
>TRBV5-4|TRBJ1-2
CASSLGRQDYGYTF
>TRBV2|TRBJ2-5
CASSPRTSGSPRETQYF
>TRBV6-6|TRBJ2-2
CASSYSWTGNTGELFF
>TRBV9|TRBJ1-5
CASSEAGINQPQHF
>TRBV5-6|TRBJ2-7
CASSARFIYEQYF
>TRBV5-1|TRBJ2-7
CASSLQSGTRPYEQYF
>TRBV19|TRBJ1-4
CASSAQQGWDEKLFF
>TRBV5-1|TRBJ2-7
CASSLAGRTYEQYF
>TRBV9|TRBJ2-1
CASSPSPEQFF
>TRBV4-2|TRBJ2-6
CASSQVGLDRGSGANVLTF
>TRBV18|TRBJ1-1
CASSPQSPRGTEAFF
>TRBV20-1|TRBJ2-3
CSVQDTDTQYF
>TRBV4-1|TRBJ1-2
CASSHTGVGDYGYTF
>TRBV9|TRBJ1-4
CASSETQGSNEKLFF
>TRBV2|TRBJ2-2
CASSGLAGSTGELFF
>TRBV28|TRBJ1-1
CASRGGWEAEAFF
>TRBV5-5|TRBJ1-2
CASSFSPGQGLRGYTF
>TRBV7-9|NA
CASSPGDSSYEQYF
>TRBV29-1|TRBJ2-3
CSAVTDTQYF
>TRBV6-1|TRBJ2-7
CASREGQGSGYEQYF
>TRBV7-2|TRBJ2-3
CASSLAVLTRATDTQYF
>TRBV6-5|TRBJ1-1
CATRTGTREAFF